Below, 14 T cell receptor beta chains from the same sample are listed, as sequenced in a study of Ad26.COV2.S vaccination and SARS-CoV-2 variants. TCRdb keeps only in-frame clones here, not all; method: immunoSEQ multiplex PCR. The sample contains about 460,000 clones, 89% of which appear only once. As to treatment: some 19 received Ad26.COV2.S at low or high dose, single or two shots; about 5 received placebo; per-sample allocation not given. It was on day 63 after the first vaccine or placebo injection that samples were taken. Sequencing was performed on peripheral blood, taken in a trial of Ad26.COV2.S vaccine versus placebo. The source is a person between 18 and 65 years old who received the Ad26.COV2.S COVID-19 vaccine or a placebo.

The CDR3 reads CASSSSRDRAVAGELFF. The DNA for the CDR3 is TGTGCCAGCAGCTCAAGCCGGGACAGGGCGGTCGCCGGGGAGCTGTTTTTT. The chain employs TRBV7-2 and TRBJ2-2; 9 nucleotides line up with TRBD1. CDR3 length: 17 amino acids. V was clipped by 4 bases and J by 6 bases; unmatched bases: 12. CDR1 and CDR2 from the germline V gene are SGHTA and FQGNSA.

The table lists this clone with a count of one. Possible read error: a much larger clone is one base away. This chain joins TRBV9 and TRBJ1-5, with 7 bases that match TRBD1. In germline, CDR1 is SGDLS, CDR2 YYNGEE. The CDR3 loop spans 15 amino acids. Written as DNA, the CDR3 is TGTGCCCGCAGCGCAGGGGGGGGTAGCAATCAGCCCCAGCATTTT. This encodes CARSAGGGSNQPQHF.

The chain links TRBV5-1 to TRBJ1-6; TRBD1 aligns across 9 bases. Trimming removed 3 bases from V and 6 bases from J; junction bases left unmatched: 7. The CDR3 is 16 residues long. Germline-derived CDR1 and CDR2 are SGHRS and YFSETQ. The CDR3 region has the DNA TGCGCCAGCAGCTGGGGGACAGGGACGGCTAATTCACCCCTCCACTTT. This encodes CASSWGTGTANSPLHF.

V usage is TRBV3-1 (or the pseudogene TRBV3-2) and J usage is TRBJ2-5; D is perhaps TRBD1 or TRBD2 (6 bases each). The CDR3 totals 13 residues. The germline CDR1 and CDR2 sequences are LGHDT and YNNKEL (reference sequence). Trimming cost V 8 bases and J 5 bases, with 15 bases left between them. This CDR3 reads CASRDGGRETQYF. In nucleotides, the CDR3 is TGTGCCAGCCGGGACGGGGGCCGGGAGACCCAGTACTTC.

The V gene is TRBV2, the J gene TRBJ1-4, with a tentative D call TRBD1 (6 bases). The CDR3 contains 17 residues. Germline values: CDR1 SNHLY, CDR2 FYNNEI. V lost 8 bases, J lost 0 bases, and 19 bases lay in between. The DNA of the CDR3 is TGTGCCAGCGTCACATTGCGGACAGAATCAACTAATGAAAAACTGTTTTTT. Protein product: CASVTLRTESTNEKLFF.

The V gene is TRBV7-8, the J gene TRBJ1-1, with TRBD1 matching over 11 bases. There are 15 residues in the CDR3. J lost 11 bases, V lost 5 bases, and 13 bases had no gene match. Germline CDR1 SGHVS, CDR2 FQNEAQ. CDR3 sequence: CASSLRTGGFTYAFF. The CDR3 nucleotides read TGTGCCAGCAGCCTCCGGACAGGGGGCTTTACGTATGCTTTCTTT. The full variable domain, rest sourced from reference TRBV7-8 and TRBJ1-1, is GAGVSQSPRYKVAKRGQDVALRCDPISGHVSLFWYQQALGQGPEFLTYFQNEAQLDKSGLPSDRFFAERPEGSVSTLKIQRTQQEDSAVYLCASSLRTGGFTYAFFGQGTRLTVV.

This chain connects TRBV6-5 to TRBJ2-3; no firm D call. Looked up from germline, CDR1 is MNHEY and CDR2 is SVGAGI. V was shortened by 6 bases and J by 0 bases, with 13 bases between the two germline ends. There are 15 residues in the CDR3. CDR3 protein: CASRTEPASTDTQYF. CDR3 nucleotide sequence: TGTGCCAGCAGGACGGAACCGGCAAGCACAGATACGCAGTATTTT.

The CDR3 nucleotides read TGCGCCAGCAGCCAAGATCGATGGGGTAGCTCCTACGAGCAGTACTTC. It is translated as CASSQDRWGSSYEQYF. The rearrangement uses TRBV4-1 and TRBJ2-7; D remains ambiguous. The ends were cut back, 0 bases at V and 0 bases at J, with 12 bases in the middle. This CDR3 is 16 amino acids long. CDR1 is MGHRA and CDR2 is YSYEKL in the germline V gene.

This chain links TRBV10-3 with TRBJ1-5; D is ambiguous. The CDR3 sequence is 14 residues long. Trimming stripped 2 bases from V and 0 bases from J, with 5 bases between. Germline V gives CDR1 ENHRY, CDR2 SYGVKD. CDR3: CAISERVSNQPQHF. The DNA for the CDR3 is TGTGCCATCAGTGAGAGGGTTAGCAATCAGCCCCAGCATTTT.

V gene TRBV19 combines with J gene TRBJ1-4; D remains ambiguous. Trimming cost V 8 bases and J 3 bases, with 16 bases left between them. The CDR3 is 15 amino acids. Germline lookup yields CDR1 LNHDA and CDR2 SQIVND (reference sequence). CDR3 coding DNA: TGTGCCAGTGCGTTAGGTCCCCCGGCTAATGAAAAACTGTTTTTT. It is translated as CASALGPPANEKLFF.

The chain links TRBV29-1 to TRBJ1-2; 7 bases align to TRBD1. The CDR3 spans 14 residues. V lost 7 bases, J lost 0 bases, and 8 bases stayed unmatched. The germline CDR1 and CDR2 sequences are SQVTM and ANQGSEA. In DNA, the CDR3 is TGCAGCGCCATGATGGGGACAGCTAACTATGGCTACACCTTC. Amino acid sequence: CSAMMGTANYGYTF.

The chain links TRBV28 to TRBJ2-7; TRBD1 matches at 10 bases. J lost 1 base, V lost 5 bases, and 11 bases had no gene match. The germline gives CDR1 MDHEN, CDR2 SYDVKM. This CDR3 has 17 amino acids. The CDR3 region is CASSPGVGQGISYEQYF. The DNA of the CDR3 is TGTGCCAGCAGTCCCGGGGTGGGACAGGGGATATCCTACGAGCAGTACTTC.

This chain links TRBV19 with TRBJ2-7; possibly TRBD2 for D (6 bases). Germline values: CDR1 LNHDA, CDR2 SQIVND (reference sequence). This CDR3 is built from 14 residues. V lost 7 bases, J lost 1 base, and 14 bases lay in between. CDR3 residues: CASNGGIMSYEQYF. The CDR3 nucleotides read TGTGCCAGTAATGGCGGGATAATGTCCTACGAGCAGTACTTC. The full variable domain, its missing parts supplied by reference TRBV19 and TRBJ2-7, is DGGITQSPKYLFRKEGQNVTLSCEQNLNHDAMYWYRQDPGQGLRLIYYSQIVNDFQKGDIAEGYSVSREKKESFPLTVTSAQKNPTAFYLCASNGGIMSYEQYFGPGTRLTVT.

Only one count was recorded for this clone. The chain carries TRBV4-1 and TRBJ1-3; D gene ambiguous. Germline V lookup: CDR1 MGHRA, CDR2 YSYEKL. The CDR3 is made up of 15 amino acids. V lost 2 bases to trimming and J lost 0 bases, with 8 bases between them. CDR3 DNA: TGCGCCAGCAGCCAATCCGGGAGCTCTGGAAACACCATATATTTT. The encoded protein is CASSQSGSSGNTIYF.